Each of the 4 T cell receptor beta chains below was sequenced from the same sample in a study of CD8+CD57+ T cells in acquired aplastic anemia. The patients chosen for sequencing had shown expansion of CD8+CD57+ cells (detected by flow cytometry). Genomic DNA, the template, was used for profiling of the TCR beta VDJ and CDR3. A single record per CDR3 protein comes from TCRdb applying MiXCR to the reads. The sample lists about 160,000 distinct CDR3 sequences, roughly two thirds occurring once. What was sequenced was sorted CD4+, CD8+, or CD8+CD57+ T cells (not recorded which) from PBMCs. Receptors were obtained from a human donor with aplastic anemia.

The chain recombines TRBV2 with TRBJ2-3; no clear D. CDR1 and CDR2 (germline): SNHLY, FYNNEI. The CDR3 runs 15 residues. V lost 0 bases and J lost 5, with 12 bases in between. CDR3 in amino acids: CASSEAGFSVDTQYF. The CDR3 coding sequence is TGTGCCAGCAGTGAAGCGGGTTTTTCCGTAGATACGCAGTATTTT.

This chain joins TRBV19 and TRBJ2-3, with a tentative D call TRBD1 (5 bases). Per germline, CDR1 LNHDA and CDR2 SQIVND (reference sequence). Trimming stripped 4 bases from V and 6 bases from J, with 14 bases between. This CDR3 contains 14 residues. The CDR3: CASSNGLGADTQYF. As DNA, the CDR3 is TGTGCCAGTAGTAATGGGTTAGGGGCGGATACGCAGTATTTT.

This clonotype has just a few counts. V is TRBV4-1 and J is TRBJ2-7, with D unresolved. This CDR3 spans 14 amino acids. Germline V CDR1 and CDR2: MGHRA, YSYEKL. Trimming took 1 base from V and 2 from J, leaving 9 bases between them. As DNA, the CDR3 is TGCGCCAGCAGCCAAGTCTTGGCAACCTACGAGCAGTACTTC. It specifies CASSQVLATYEQYF.

This clonotype was recorded a few times. The chain employs TRBV20-1 and TRBJ2-6; D is unclear. Trimming took 7 bases from V and 2 from J, leaving 9 bases between them. The V gene's germline CDR1 is DFQATT and CDR2 SNEGSKA (reference sequence). This CDR3 has 13 residues. CDR3 sequence (DNA): TGCAGTGGAAAGGCGGCTGGGGCCAACGTCCTGACTTTC. It specifies CSGKAAGANVLTF.